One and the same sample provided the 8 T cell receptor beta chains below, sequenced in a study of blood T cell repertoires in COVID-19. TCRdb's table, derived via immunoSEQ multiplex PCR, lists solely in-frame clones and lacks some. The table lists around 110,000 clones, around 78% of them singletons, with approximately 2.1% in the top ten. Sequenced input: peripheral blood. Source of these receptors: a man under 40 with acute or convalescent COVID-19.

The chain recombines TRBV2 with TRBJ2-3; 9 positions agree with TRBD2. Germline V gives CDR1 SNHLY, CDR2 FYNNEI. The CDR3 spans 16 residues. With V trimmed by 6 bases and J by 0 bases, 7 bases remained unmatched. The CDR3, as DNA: TGTGCCAGCAGATTCTTCCTAGCGGGAAGCACAGATACGCAGTATTTT. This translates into CASRFFLAGSTDTQYF. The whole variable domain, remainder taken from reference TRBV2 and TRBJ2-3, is EPEVTQTPSHQVTQMGQEVILRCVPISNHLYFYWYRQILGQKVEFLVSFYNNEISEKSEIFDDQFSVERPDGSNFTLKIRSTKLEDSAMYFCASRFFLAGSTDTQYFGPGTRLTVL.

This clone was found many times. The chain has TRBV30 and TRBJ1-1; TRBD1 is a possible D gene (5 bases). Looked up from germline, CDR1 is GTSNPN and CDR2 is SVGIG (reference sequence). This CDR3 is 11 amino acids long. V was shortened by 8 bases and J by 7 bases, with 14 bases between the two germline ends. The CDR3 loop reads CAGTGVHEAFF. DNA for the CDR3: TGTGCCGGGACCGGGGTTCATGAAGCTTTCTTT.

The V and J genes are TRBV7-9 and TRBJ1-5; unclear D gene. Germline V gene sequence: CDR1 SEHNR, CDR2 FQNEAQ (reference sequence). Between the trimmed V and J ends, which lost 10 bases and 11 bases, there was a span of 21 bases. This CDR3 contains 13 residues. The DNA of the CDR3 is TGTGCCATCTCGGGCACGGGATTGGTGGCCCAGCATTTT. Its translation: CAISGTGLVAQHF.

The CDR3 DNA reads TGTGCCAGCAGTTACTCGAACGAAAGGACTACCAGCACAGAGCAGTTCTTC. It encodes CASSYSNERTTSTEQFF. The chain is built from TRBV6-2 or TRBV6-3 and TRBJ2-1; TRBD2 is a possible D gene (6 bases). Germline V gene lookup returns CDR1 MNHEY and CDR2 SVGEGT. Deletions cut 0 bases from V and 10 bases from J, with 22 bases between. The CDR3 runs 17 residues.

In nucleotides, the CDR3 is TGTGCCAGCAGGCCCCCAGGTGGGACAGATACGCAGTATTTT. This sequence encodes CASRPPGGTDTQYF. The genes are TRBV6-6 and TRBJ2-3; D gene unclear. Germline lookup yields CDR1 MNHNY and CDR2 SVGAGI (reference sequence). This CDR3 comprises 14 residues. The V end lost 6 bases, the J end lost 3 bases, and 13 bases lay between the germline ends.

The CDR3 DNA sequence: TGTGCCAGCACCGTATCCGAGACAGGAGTTGTTCTGTGGTTCTACAATGAGCAGTTCTTC. It yields the protein CASTVSETGVVLWFYNEQFF. This chain connects TRBV28 to TRBJ2-1; a possible D gene is TRBD1 (6 bases). The V gene's germline CDR1 is MDHEN and CDR2 SYDVKM. V lost 7 bases, J lost 3 bases, and 31 bases lay in between. This CDR3 spans 20 amino acids.

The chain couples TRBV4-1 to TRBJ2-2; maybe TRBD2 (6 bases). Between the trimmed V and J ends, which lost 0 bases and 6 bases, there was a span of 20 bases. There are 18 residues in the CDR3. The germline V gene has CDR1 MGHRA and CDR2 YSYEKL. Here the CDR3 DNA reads TGCGCCAGCAGCCAAGAATGGGGCGGGGCGGGATCGGCCGGGGAGCTGTTTTTT. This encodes CASSQEWGGAGSAGELFF.

As DNA, the CDR3 is TGTGCCAGCAGTCAGAACAAGGGGGCTGGAAACACCATATATTTT. Amino acids: CASSQNKGAGNTIYF. The genes are TRBV4-2 and TRBJ1-3, with a weak D call TRBD1 (6 bases). CDR1 is LGHNA and CDR2 is YNFKEQ in the germline V gene. The CDR3 contains 15 residues. V gave up 6 bases and J gave up 2 bases, with 14 bases separating them.